The sample holds one count of the clone carrying this T cell receptor (beta chain). Clones were read by immunoSEQ multiplex PCR, and TCRdb kept only the in-frame ones, dropping some. The sample consists of around 60,000 clones, around 90% of them appearing once. The data belong to a study of blood T cell repertoires in COVID-19. The overall study: Sites across the United States, Italy and Spain contributed samples from acute and convalescent COVID-19.

Germline V CDR1 and CDR2: SGHTA, FQGNSA. The V and J ends lost 5 bases and 0 bases, in that order; junction bases with no gene match: 9. The CDR3 runs to 19 residues. This TCR derives from a man aged 45 to 65 with active COVID-19. Material: peripheral blood. The chain carries TRBV7-2 and TRBJ2-2; 13 bases are shared with TRBD2. The CDR3 reads CASSLRTSGGRSNTGELFF. Written as DNA, the CDR3 is TGTGCCAGCAGCCTTCGGACTAGCGGGGGCCGATCGAACACCGGGGAGCTGTTTTTT.